The text below deals with one T cell receptor (beta chain). The record originates from a study of Ad26.COV2.S vaccination and SARS-CoV-2 variants. About the research overall: Ad26.COV2.S shots went into the muscle once or twice, 56 days apart.

The table came from immunoSEQ multiplex PCR; TCRdb's copy has only in-frame clones and leaves some out. This sample has about 350,000 clones, with 88% found just once. Noted treatment: roughly 18 received Ad26.COV2.S at low or high dose, single or two shots; several received placebo; per-sample allocation not given. All samples were drawn on day 63, counting from the first vaccine or placebo injection. Recruitment in Boston yielded a donor of adult age, 18-55 years. The V end was cut by 8 bases, the J end by 3 bases, with 10 bases between. This CDR3 comprises 12 residues. CDR1 and CDR2 from the germline V gene are LNHDA and SQIVND (reference sequence).

This sequence joins TRBV19 and TRBJ1-2; D is undetermined. The sequences come from peripheral blood, collected in a trial of Ad26.COV2.S vaccine versus placebo. The source of this sequence is a person aged 18-65 years who received the Ad26.COV2.S COVID-19 vaccine or a placebo. The CDR3 spells CASQTPYYGYTF. The CDR3 region has the DNA TGTGCCAGTCAGACACCTTACTATGGCTACACCTTC.